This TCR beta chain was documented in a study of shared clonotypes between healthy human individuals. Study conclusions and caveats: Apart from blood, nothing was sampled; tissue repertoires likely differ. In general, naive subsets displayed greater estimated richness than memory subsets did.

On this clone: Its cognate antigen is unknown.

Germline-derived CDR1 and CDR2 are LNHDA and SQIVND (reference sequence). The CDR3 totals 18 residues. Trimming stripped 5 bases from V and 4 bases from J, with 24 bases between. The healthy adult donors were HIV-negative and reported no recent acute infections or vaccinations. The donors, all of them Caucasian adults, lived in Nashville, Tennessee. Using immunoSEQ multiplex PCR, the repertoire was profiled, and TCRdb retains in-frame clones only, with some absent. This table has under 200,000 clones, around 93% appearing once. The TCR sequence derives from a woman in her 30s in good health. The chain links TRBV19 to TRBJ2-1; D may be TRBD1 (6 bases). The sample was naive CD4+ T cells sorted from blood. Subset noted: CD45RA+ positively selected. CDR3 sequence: CASSLIRTAEKTYNEQFF. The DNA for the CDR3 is TGTGCCAGTAGTTTAATAAGGACAGCAGAGAAAACATACAATGAGCAGTTCTTC. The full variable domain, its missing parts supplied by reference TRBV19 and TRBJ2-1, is DGGITQSPKYLFRKEGQNVTLSCEQNLNHDAMYWYRQDPGQGLRLIYYSQIVNDFQKGDIAEGYSVSREKKESFPLTVTSAQKNPTAFYLCASSLIRTAEKTYNEQFFGPGTRLTVL.